One sample yielded the 11 T cell receptor beta chains listed below, sequenced in a study of blood T cell repertoires in COVID-19. The repertoire was sequenced with immunoSEQ multiplex PCR; TCRdb's copy has only in-frame clones and lacks some. The sample shows some 140,000 clones, almost 80% of them seen only once. The sample was peripheral blood. These TCRs come from a man aged 55 to 70 who had recovered from COVID-19.

The rearrangement uses TRBV7-9 and TRBJ1-1; 10 bases agree with TRBD1. Per germline, CDR1 SEHNR and CDR2 FQNEAQ (reference sequence). The V segment lost 5 bases and the J segment 1 base; nucleotides outside the gene matches: 7. The CDR3 is 16 residues long. CDR3 bases: TGTGCCAGCAGCCTCTGGACAGGGGGTTCGAACACTGAAGCTTTCTTT. Translation gives CASSLWTGGSNTEAFF.

The chain combines TRBV3-1 (or the pseudogene TRBV3-2) with TRBJ2-2; D is unresolved. Germline V CDR1 and CDR2: LGHDT, YNNKEL (reference sequence). The CDR3 has 13 amino acids. The V end lost 4 bases, the J end lost 6 bases, and 9 bases lay between the germline ends. In DNA, the CDR3 is TGTGCCAGCAGCCCCCGAACATCCGGGGAGCTGTTTTTT. It is translated as CASSPRTSGELFF.

The gene calls are TRBV2 and TRBJ2-7; the D gene is possibly TRBD2 (5 bases). V was shortened by 6 bases and J by 2 bases, with 14 bases between the two germline ends. The germline CDR1 and CDR2 sequences are SNHLY and FYNNEI. The CDR3 consists of 14 residues. CDR3 in DNA: TGTGCCAGCAGCCCTGTGCTACTAGCCTACGAGCAGTACTTC. This gives the protein CASSPVLLAYEQYF.

The gene calls are TRBV28 and TRBJ2-7; 9 nucleotides align to TRBD2. The CDR3 spans 14 residues. Germline V gene sequence: CDR1 MDHEN, CDR2 SYDVKM. The V and J ends lost 7 bases and 4 bases, in that order; junction bases with no gene match: 8. The CDR3 bases are TGTGCCAGCACGGTAAGCGGGAGGAATTACGAGCAGTACTTC. Its translation is CASTVSGRNYEQYF.

The V call is TRBV30, the J call TRBJ1-1; perhaps TRBD1 as D (5 bases). CDR3 length equals 15 residues. The germline V gene has CDR1 GTSNPN and CDR2 SVGIG (reference sequence). V shed 3 bases and J shed 0 bases, with 14 bases lying between them. The CDR3 protein is CAWSRGEGLNTEAFF. Written as DNA, the CDR3 is TGTGCCTGGAGCCGGGGGGAGGGGCTGAACACTGAAGCTTTCTTT. Drawing the rest from reference TRBV30 and TRBJ1-1, the complete variable domain is SQTIHQWPATLVQPVGSPLSLECTVEGTSNPNLYWYRQAAGRGLQLLFYSVGIGQISSEVPQNLSASRPQDRQFILSSKKLLLSDSGFYLCAWSRGEGLNTEAFFGQGTRLTVV.

The rearrangement links TRBV5-1 to TRBJ1-1, with 12 bases identical to TRBD1. CDR1 is SGHRS and CDR2 is YFSETQ in the germline V gene. The J segment lost 5 bases and the V segment lost 3 bases, leaving 11 bases of the junction unmatched. The CDR3 is 17 amino acids. The CDR3 DNA follows: TGCGCCAGCAGCTCCGGGACAGGGGGCTCTATCAGGACTGAAGCTTTCTTT. This encodes CASSSGTGGSIRTEAFF.

The chain has TRBV27 and TRBJ1-1; D might be TRBD1 (6 bases). Germline CDR1 is MNHEY and CDR2 is SMNVEV (reference sequence). V dropped 3 bases and J dropped 3 bases, with 11 bases sitting between them. This CDR3 has 14 residues. For the CDR3, the DNA is TGTGCCAGCAGTTTTGGGGAGGGGGACACTGAAGCTTTCTTT. Its translation: CASSFGEGDTEAFF.

The chain has TRBV5-4 and TRBJ2-3, with D tentatively TRBD2 (5 bases). The CDR3 runs to 16 residues. Germline V gene data show CDR1 as SGHNT and CDR2 as YYREEE (reference sequence). Trimming stripped 4 bases from V and 4 bases from J, with 19 bases between. In DNA, the CDR3 is TGTGCCAGCAGCCCCTCGGGCACTAGACGCTCAGATACGCAGTATTTT. Translation gives CASSPSGTRRSDTQYF.

The V gene is TRBV4-2, the J gene TRBJ2-5; D gene uncertain. Germline V gene lookup returns CDR1 LGHNA and CDR2 YNFKEQ. CDR3 length: 15 amino acids. V dropped 1 base and J dropped 5 bases, with 14 bases sitting between them. CDR3 nucleotide sequence: TGTGCCAGCAGCCAAGGGGCACCTTTTGGGGAGACCCAGTACTTC. Its translation: CASSQGAPFGETQYF.

V usage is TRBV28 and J usage is TRBJ2-1; a possible D gene is TRBD1 (8 bases). The CDR3 is 16 amino acids. V lost 7 bases and J lost 1, with 17 bases in between. CDR1 MDHEN and CDR2 SYDVKM come from the germline V gene. The CDR3, as DNA: TGTGCCAGCATCCCAGGGGGCGGGGGATCCTACAATGAGCAGTTCTTC. Its translation: CASIPGGGGSYNEQFF.

V and J are TRBV7-8 and TRBJ2-5, with a possible D match to TRBD1 (7 bases). Between the trimmed V and J ends, which lost 0 bases and 5 bases, there was a span of 13 bases. This CDR3 is built from 15 residues. The germline gives CDR1 SGHVS, CDR2 FQNEAQ. The CDR3 sequence is CASSLAQGGGETQYF. The CDR3 DNA sequence: TGTGCCAGCAGCTTAGCGCAGGGGGGCGGTGAGACCCAGTACTTC.